These T cell receptor beta chains were read from a single sample in a study of type 1 regulatory T cells. These TCRs are of unknown antigen specificity. TCRdb reanalysed the reads using MiXCR and keeps one entry per CDR3 protein. The sample holds 20,000 to 25,000 distinct CDR3 sequences, roughly half seen once. The sequenced sample was cultured T cells, either the whole culture or a sorted T cell fraction (not recorded which). All receptors come from a human donor in good health. Both conserved end residues are part of each CDR3. D genes are given only for firm matches. Size is omitted from some rows. Given values are once, few, many or a class for expanded clones.

>-|TRBJ1-1|-|TRBV3-1|13
CASSHGLNTEAFF
TGTGCCAGCAGCCATGGGTTGAACACTGAAGCTTTCTTT
>large|TRBJ1-4|-|TRBV5-1|16
CASSLRVAGTNEKLFF
TGCGCCAGCAGCTTGAGGGTTGCTGGAACTAATGAAAAACTGTTTTTT
>-|TRBJ2-5|-|TRBV4-1|13
CASSLLRSETQYF
TGCGCCAGCAGCCTCCTCCGGTCGGAGACCCAGTACTTC
>once|TRBJ2-7|-|TRBV12-3/TRBV12-4|15
CASSFYGFGSYEQYF
TGTGCCAGCAGTTTCTATGGTTTCGGCTCCTACGAGCAGTACTTC
>medium-sized|TRBJ1-1|-|TRBV7-3|13
CASSLTGRTEAFF
TGTGCCAGCAGCTTAACGGGCAGGACTGAAGCTTTCTTT
>-|TRBJ1-2|-|TRBV6-1|13
CASSETGTRGYTF
TGTGCCAGCAGTGAGACTGGGACTCGCGGCTACACCTTC
>-|TRBJ2-5|-|TRBV7-3|15
CASSATGVGQETQYF
TGTGCCAGCAGCGCCACCGGGGTGGGGCAAGAGACCCAGTACTTC
>-|TRBJ1-2|-|TRBV19|15
CASRDRQTVLFGYTF
TGTGCCAGTAGAGACAGACAGACGGTGCTATTTGGCTACACCTTC
>-|TRBJ1-5|TRBD1|TRBV10-1|13
CASRDRWRQPQHF
TGCGCCAGCAGGGACAGGTGGCGACAGCCCCAGCATTTT
>medium-sized|TRBJ2-7|-|TRBV6-2/TRBV6-3|14
CASSYPPGFHEQYF
TGTGCCAGCAGTTATCCTCCGGGGTTCCACGAGCAGTACTTC
>few|TRBJ2-2|-|TRBV20-1|15
CSARVTGANTGELFF
TGCAGTGCTAGGGTTACGGGTGCGAACACCGGGGAGCTGTTTTTT
>-|TRBJ2-7|TRBD1|TRBV19|15
CASGDRGQGIYEQYF
TGTGCCAGTGGGGACCGGGGACAGGGTATCTACGAGCAGTACTTC
>-|TRBJ2-1|-|TRBV7-2|13
CASSPAPASEQFF
TGTGCCAGCAGCCCCGCTCCGGCTAGCGAGCAGTTCTTC
>once|TRBJ1-2|TRBD1|TRBV28|15
CASSHLDREESGYTF
TGTGCCAGCAGTCATCTGGACAGGGAGGAGAGTGGCTACACCTTC
>few|TRBJ1-2|-|TRBV4-3|14
CASSRYRDFYGYTF
TGCGCCAGCAGCCGATACAGGGATTTTTATGGCTACACCTTC
>-|TRBJ1-6|TRBD1|TRBV5-1|15
CASSHGTGERSPLHF
TGCGCCAGCAGCCACGGGACAGGGGAACGTTCACCCCTCCACTTT
>few|TRBJ1-1|-|TRBV6-2/TRBV6-3|14
CASSYSEGITEAFF
TGTGCCAGCAGTTACTCGGAGGGAATCACTGAAGCTTTCTTT
>few|TRBJ2-4|TRBD1|TRBV18|18
CASSPLTGTGLAKNIQYF
TGTGCCAGCTCACCCCTCACCGGGACAGGGCTAGCCAAAAACATTCAGTACTTC
>-|TRBJ2-1|TRBD2|TRBV5-1|15
CASSFAGGPIDEQFF
TGCGCCAGCAGCTTTGCGGGGGGGCCTATAGATGAGCAGTTCTTC
>few|TRBJ1-6|TRBD1|TRBV20-1|13
CSAGDRGNSPLHF
TGCAGTGCTGGGGACAGGGGAAATTCACCCCTCCACTTT
>-|TRBJ1-1|-|TRBV18|13
CASSPGRVTEAFF
TGTGCCAGCTCACCAGGCAGGGTGACTGAAGCTTTCTTT
>-|TRBJ1-2|-|TRBV28|12
CASSSSLGGYTF
TGTGCCAGCAGTTCCTCCTTGGGTGGCTACACCTTC
>few|TRBJ2-2|-|TRBV20-1|16
CSARGRRGGPPGELFF
TGCAGTGCTAGGGGTAGACGGGGAGGACCGCCCGGGGAGCTGTTTTTT
>-|TRBJ1-1|-|TRBV4-1|14
CASRVSTLNTEAFF
TGCGCCAGCAGGGTCAGTACTTTGAACACTGAAGCTTTCTTT
>-|TRBJ2-1|-|TRBV7-2|17
CASSLSLDGLPYNEQFF
TGTGCCAGCAGCTTATCCCTAGACGGACTCCCCTACAATGAGCAGTTCTTC
>-|TRBJ2-7|TRBD1|TRBV27|14
CASSQGQGRCEQYF
TGTGCCAGCAGCCAGGGACAGGGGAGGTGCGAGCAGTACTTC
>once|TRBJ1-4|-|TRBV7-9|15
CASRSPTATNEKLFF
TGTGCCAGCAGGTCCCCCACTGCAACTAATGAAAAACTGTTTTTT
>many|TRBJ2-2|-|TRBV3-1|13
CASSRTNTGELFF
TGTGCCAGCAGCCGAACGAACACCGGGGAGCTGTTTTTT
>few|TRBJ2-3|-|TRBV24-1|17
CATSDPPGGAEGDTQYF
TGTGCCACCAGTGATCCCCCTGGAGGGGCCGAGGGAGATACGCAGTATTTT
>-|TRBJ2-2|TRBD2|TRBV6-6|15
CANSYAGANTGELFF
TGTGCCAACAGTTATGCGGGGGCGAACACCGGGGAGCTGTTTTTT
>once|TRBJ1-4|-|TRBV13|13
CASSFQGWEKLFF
TGTGCCAGCAGCTTCCAGGGTTGGGAAAAACTGTTTTTT
>-|TRBJ1-1|-|TRBV5-1|14
CASSLSGRGTEAFF
TGCGCCAGCAGCCTTAGCGGGCGGGGCACTGAAGCTTTCTTT
>-|TRBJ2-7|-|TRBV11-2|15
CASSLERGAFYEQYF
TGTGCCAGCAGCTTAGAACGGGGGGCCTTCTACGAGCAGTACTTC
>few|TRBJ2-1|-|TRBV10-3|17
CAISESGPGALLGEQFF
TGTGCCATCAGTGAGTCCGGTCCCGGGGCCCTGCTTGGTGAGCAGTTCTTC
>few|TRBJ1-2|TRBD1|TRBV12-5|14
CASGIGTGLYGYTF
TGTGCTAGTGGCATAGGGACAGGACTTTATGGCTACACCTTC
>once|TRBJ1-2|TRBD1|TRBV4-1|15
CASSQAQGAGYGYTF
TGCGCCAGCAGCCAAGCTCAGGGGGCAGGGTATGGCTACACCTTC
>-|TRBJ2-5|TRBD1|TRBV5-1|13
CASSTGTEETQYF
TGCGCCAGCAGTACCGGGACAGAAGAGACCCAGTACTTC
>-|TRBJ2-3|-|TRBV20-1|14
CSARDFASVGTQYF
TGCAGTGCTAGAGATTTCGCTAGCGTAGGAACGCAGTATTTT
>-|TRBJ1-6|-|TRBV6-1|18
CASSEIPGGISYNSPLHF
TGTGCCAGCAGTGAAATCCCGGGAGGTATCTCCTATAATTCACCCCTCCACTTT
>-|TRBJ2-1|TRBD2|TRBV7-2|17
CASSSRTSGGAPDEQFF
TGTGCCAGCAGCTCCCGGACTAGCGGGGGGGCTCCGGATGAGCAGTTCTTC